This T cell receptor beta chain was recovered during a study of shared clonotypes between healthy human individuals. Donors were healthy HIV-negative adults without recently reported acute infections or vaccinations. Division of CD4+ cells produced a CD45RA+ naive subset and a CD45RA-negative memory subset. The CDR3 sequence is 17 residues long. The J segment lost 5 bases and the V segment lost 4 bases, leaving 14 bases of the junction unmatched. The germline V gene encodes CDR1 MDHEN and CDR2 SYDVKM. Assay: immunoSEQ multiplex PCR; the TCRdb copy retains only in-frame clones and omits some. The sample comprises 800,000 to 1,200,000 clones, approximately 80% of which are singletons, and 0.5% to 0.6% rests with the top ten.

The sequence came from a man aged 18 to 30 in good health. Some clones in this sample may be carry-over from other donors' samples. The source material was memory CD4+ T cells from PBMCs. Subset noted: CD45RA-negative fraction. The chain recombines TRBV28 with TRBJ2-7, with TRBD1 identical over 10 bases. CDR3 sequence: CASSSVRRDRGRDEQYF. The CDR3, as DNA: TGTGCCAGCAGTTCAGTGCGGAGGGACAGGGGTCGGGACGAGCAGTACTTC.